The table lists the clone carrying this T cell receptor beta chain with a few counts. TCRdb keeps only in-frame clones here, not all; method: immunoSEQ multiplex PCR. The sample lists about 46,000 clones, around 66% occurring once. The record originates from a study of PD-1 blockade in classical Hodgkin lymphoma. In every patient, relapse followed autologous stem cell transplantation, while exposure to brentuximab vedotin differed. V lost 2 bases to trimming and J lost 6 bases, with 8 bases between them. CDR3 length: 12 residues. Germline V CDR1 and CDR2: SGHAT, FQNNGV. V is TRBV11-2 and J is TRBJ2-7; D not resolved. This sequence was found in a human donor with classical Hodgkin lymphoma. Sequenced here: peripheral blood mononuclear cells (PBMCs), sampled at baseline. The CDR3 loop is CASSLRRGEQYF. CDR3 DNA: TGTGCCAGCAGCTTAAGGCGCGGCGAGCAGTACTTC.